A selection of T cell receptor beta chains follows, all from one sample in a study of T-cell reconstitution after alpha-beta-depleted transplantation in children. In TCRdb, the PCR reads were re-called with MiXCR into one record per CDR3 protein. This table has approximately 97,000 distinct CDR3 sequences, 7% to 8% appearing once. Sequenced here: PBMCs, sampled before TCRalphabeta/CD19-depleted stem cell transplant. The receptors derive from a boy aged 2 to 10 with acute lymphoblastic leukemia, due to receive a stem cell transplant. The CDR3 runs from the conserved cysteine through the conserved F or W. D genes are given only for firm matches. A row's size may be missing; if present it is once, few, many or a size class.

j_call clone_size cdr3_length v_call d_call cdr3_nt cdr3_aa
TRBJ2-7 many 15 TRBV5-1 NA TGCGCCAGCAGCTTGGGGATAGCTATAGAATACGAGCAGTACTTC CASSLGIAIEYEQYF
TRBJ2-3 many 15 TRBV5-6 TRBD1 TGTGCCAGCAGCTTTAGGGGGCTGGTGTCAGATACGCAGTATTTT CASSFRGLVSDTQYF
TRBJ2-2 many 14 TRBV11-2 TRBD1 TGTGCCAGCAGCTTAGATACAGGGGTCGGGGAGCTGTTTTTT CASSLDTGVGELFF
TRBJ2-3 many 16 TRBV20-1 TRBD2 TGCAGCGCCCCCGGCCCCAGCGGGGGGTTAGCAGATACGCAGTATTTT CSAPGPSGGLADTQYF
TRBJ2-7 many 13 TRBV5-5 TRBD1 TGTGCCAGCAGCTCGACAGGGGCCGTGGAGCAGTACTTC CASSSTGAVEQYF
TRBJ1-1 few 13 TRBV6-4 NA TGTGCCAGCAGTGACCGGGGGACGACTGAAGCTTTCTTT CASSDRGTTEAFF
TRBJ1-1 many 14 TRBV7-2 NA TGTGCCAGCAGAAGAGGGCGGATGAACACTGAAGCTTTCTTT CASRRGRMNTEAFF
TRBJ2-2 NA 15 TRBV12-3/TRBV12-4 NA TGTGCCAGCAGTTTTAGGCTAAAGCGGGCCGGGGAGCTGTTTTTT CASSFRLKRAGELFF
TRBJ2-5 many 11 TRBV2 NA TGTGCCAGCAGTGAGTTTGAGACCCAGTACTTC CASSEFETQYF
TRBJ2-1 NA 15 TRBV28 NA TGTGCCAGCAGTCCCCCTGAGAGGGGGGTCAATGAGCAGTTCTTC CASSPPERGVNEQFF
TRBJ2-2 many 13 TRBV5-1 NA TGCGCCAGCAGCACGGACATCACCGGGGAGCTGTTTTTT CASSTDITGELFF
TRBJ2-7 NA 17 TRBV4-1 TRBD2 TGCGCCAGCAGCCAAGTAGACATGGGGTTTCGGCGGGGGGAGCAGTACTTC CASSQVDMGFRRGEQYF
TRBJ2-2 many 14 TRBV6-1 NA TGTGCCAGCAGGTGGGACCACTCAACCGGGGAGCTGTTTTTT CASRWDHSTGELFF
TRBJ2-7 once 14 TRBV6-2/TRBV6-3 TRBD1 TGTGCCAGCCGCGTATGGGCAGGGGGCGACGAGCAGTACTTC CASRVWAGGDEQYF
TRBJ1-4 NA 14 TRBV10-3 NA TGTGCCATCAGTGAGGGGTCACACAATGAAAAACTGTTTTTT CAISEGSHNEKLFF
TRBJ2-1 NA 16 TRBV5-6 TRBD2 TGTGCCAGCAGCTTGGCGGTCGGGACTAGCATCTATGAGCAGTTCTTC CASSLAVGTSIYEQFF
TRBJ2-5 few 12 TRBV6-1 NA TGTGCCAGCAATTCAGGTGGAGAGACCCAGTACTTC CASNSGGETQYF
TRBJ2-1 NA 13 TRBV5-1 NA TGCGCCAGCAGGGCTAGGACCTCCAATGAGCAGTTCTTC CASRARTSNEQFF
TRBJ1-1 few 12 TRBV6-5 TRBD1 TGTGCCAGCCATCGGGGCAGGGGGGCAGCTTTCTTT CASHRGRGAAFF
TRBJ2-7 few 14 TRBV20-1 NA TGCAGTGCTAGGTGGGGATATGGCTCCTACGAGCAGTACTTC CSARWGYGSYEQYF
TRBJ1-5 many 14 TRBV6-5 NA TGTGCCAGCACCGAGGGAGCAGTCACTCAGCCCCAGCATTTT CASTEGAVTQPQHF